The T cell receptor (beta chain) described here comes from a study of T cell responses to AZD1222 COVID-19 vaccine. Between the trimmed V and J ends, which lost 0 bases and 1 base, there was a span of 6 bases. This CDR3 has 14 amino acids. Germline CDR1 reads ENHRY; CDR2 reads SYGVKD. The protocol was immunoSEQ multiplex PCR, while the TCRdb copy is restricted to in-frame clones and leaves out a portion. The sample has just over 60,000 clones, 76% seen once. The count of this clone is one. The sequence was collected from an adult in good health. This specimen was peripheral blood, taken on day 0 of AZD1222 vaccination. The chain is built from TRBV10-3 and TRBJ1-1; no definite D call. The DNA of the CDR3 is TGTGCCATCAGTGAGTCTGGGCCGAACACTGAAGCTTTCTTT. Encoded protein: CAISESGPNTEAFF.